This TCR beta chain was captured by sequencing in a study of regulatory T cells in long-lasting Graves disease. Study-level findings and limits: Tissue studied was limited to peripheral blood, excluding thyroid tissue. It was possible that the small sample size reduced accuracy. Preferential use of TRBV28, TRBJ1-2 and TRBJ2-5 was seen in persistent disease.

Researchers made TCR beta libraries by using iRepertoire HTBI primers and running Arm-PCR on CDR3 regions. MiXCR, applied by TCRdb to the multiplex PCR reads, yields one record per CDR3 protein. This table has approximately 290,000 distinct CDR3 sequences, 22% appearing once. Documented time point: persistent/refractory GD, antithyroid drugs over 5 years with positive TRAb. PBMC-derived RNA was used for the TCR library. A roughly 10-milliliter sample of peripheral blood was drawn into EDTA tubes. With regard to this clonotype: Its antigen is still unknown.

In germline, CDR1 is KGHSH, CDR2 LQKENI. V gave up 3 bases and J gave up 4 bases, with 15 bases separating them. The CDR3 sequence is 15 residues long. Sequenced material: peripheral blood mononuclear cells (PBMCs), taken when the disease was refractory, from a patient treated with antithyroid drugs. The sequence came from a female donor with Graves disease. The chain employs TRBV18 and TRBJ1-2, with D possibly TRBD1 on 5 matching bases. The CDR3: CASSPADRGGYGYTF. For the CDR3, the DNA is TGTGCCAGCTCACCCGCCGACAGAGGCGGCTATGGCTACACCTTC.